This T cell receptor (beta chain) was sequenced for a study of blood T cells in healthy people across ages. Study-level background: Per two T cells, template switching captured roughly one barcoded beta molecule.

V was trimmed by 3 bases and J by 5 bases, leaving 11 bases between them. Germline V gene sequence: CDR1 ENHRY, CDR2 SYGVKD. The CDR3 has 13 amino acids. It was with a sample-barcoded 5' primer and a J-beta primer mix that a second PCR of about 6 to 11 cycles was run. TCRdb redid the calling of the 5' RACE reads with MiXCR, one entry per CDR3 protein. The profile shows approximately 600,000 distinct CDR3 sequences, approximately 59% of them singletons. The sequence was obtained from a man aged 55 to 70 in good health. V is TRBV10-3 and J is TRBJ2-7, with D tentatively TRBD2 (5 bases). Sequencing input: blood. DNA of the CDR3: TGTGCCATCAGTGATAGGCTAGCCGACGAGCAGTACTTC. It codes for CAISDRLADEQYF.